This T cell receptor beta chain was found in a study of siplizumab effects on memory and regulatory T cells. Every sample had roughly 93,000 of its TCR templates assayed. Profiled with immunoSEQ multiplex PCR; TCRdb holds only in-frame clones, not every one. The table records tens of thousands of clones, about nine tenths of them present only once. With regard to this clone: Antigen specificity is unknown.

Germline lookup yields CDR1 SGHTA and CDR2 FQGTGA. CDR3 length equals 14 residues. V was clipped by 2 bases and J by 5 bases, with 9 bases between them. Study observations and caveats: The study found that siplizumab significantly reduced alloreactive sequences traceable to unstimulated CD4+ memory cells. In siplizumab conditions, mappable alloreactive CD4+ clones averaged about 69% Treg-derived, against 25% to 30% in controls. Alloreactive clones mapping to unstimulated subsets formed only a minor fraction.

The sequence derives from a human donor in good health. The sequenced sample consisted of Tregs sorted from blood. V and J are TRBV7-3 and TRBJ2-2; no reliable D call. In DNA form, the CDR3 reads TGTGCCAGCAGCTTATTAGGTGGGACCGGGGAGCTGTTTTTT. It codes for CASSLLGGTGELFF.